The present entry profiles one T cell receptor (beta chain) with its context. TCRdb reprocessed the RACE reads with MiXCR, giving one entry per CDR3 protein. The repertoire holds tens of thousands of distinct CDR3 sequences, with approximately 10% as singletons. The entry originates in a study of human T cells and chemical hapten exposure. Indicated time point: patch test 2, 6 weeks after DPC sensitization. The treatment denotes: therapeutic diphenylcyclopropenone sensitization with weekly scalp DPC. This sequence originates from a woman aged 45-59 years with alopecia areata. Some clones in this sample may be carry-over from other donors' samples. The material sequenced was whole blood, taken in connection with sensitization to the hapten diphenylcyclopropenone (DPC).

DNA of the CDR3: TGTGCCAGCAGTGGGGGACAGGGAGGCCCTAATGAAAAACTGTTTTTT. Translation gives CASSGGQGGPNEKLFF. The chain employs TRBV6-6 and TRBJ1-4, with 9 bases matching TRBD1. V lost 5 bases and J lost 3; bases outside the gene matches: 7. The CDR3 totals 16 residues. Germline V gene sequence: CDR1 MNHNY, CDR2 SVGAGI (reference sequence).